Below, 2 T cell receptor beta chains from the same sample are listed, as sequenced in a study of radiation and T cells in renal cell carcinoma. The assay was immunoSEQ multiplex PCR, and TCRdb's table has in-frame clones only and misses some. This table holds about 150,000 clones, approximately 90% found once. The time point here: baseline pretreatment blood. Treatment defined: 15 Gy SBRT to primary tumor, nephrectomy 4 weeks later. Material: blood, obtained from a patient whose treatment included radiotherapy and nephrectomy. All receptors come from a woman aged 65 to 85 with renal cell carcinoma.

CDR3 loop: CASSPRNPSGTQNRPNQPQHF. The CDR3 DNA sequence: TGTGCCAGCAGCCCCCGAAACCCCTCCGGGACCCAGAACCGCCCCAATCAGCCCCAGCATTTT. The chain recombines TRBV9 with TRBJ1-5; D perhaps matches TRBD1 (5 bases). Trimming removed 4 bases from V and 3 bases from J, with 32 bases in between. This CDR3 is 21 amino acids long. Germline CDR1 is SGDLS and CDR2 is YYNGEE.

Concerning this clone itself: The same CDR3 also results from other DNA sequences found in this sample. The J gene is TRBJ2-7, the V gene TRBV5-1; D unclear. With 5 bases removed from V and 3 bases from J, the gap between germline ends came to 9 bases. There are 12 residues in the CDR3. Germline CDR1 reads SGHRS; CDR2 reads YFSETQ. The CDR3 nucleotides are TGCGCCAGCAGTTCCTCAAGCTACGAGCAGTACTTC. Protein product: CASSSSSYEQYF.